These 7 T cell receptor beta chains were all obtained from the same sample, sequenced in a study of lymphopenia after photon versus proton radiotherapy. Measured with immunoSEQ multiplex PCR; TCRdb has only the in-frame clones, and not every one. The sample includes approximately 66,000 clones, 70% to 90% of them seen just once. The sequencing here drew on peripheral blood, taken from a patient treated with photon-based radiotherapy. The receptors stem from a man aged 40-50 years with gastric cancer.

This clone appeared once. This chain joins TRBV5-4 and TRBJ1-1; D uncertain. Germline CDR1 SGHNT, CDR2 YYREEE (reference sequence). V shed 2 bases and J shed 4 bases, with 6 bases lying between them. There are 12 residues in the CDR3. This chain's CDR3 is CASSFWGTEAFF. CDR3 DNA: TGTGCCAGCAGCTTTTGGGGCACTGAAGCTTTCTTT.

This sequence joins TRBV11-2 and TRBJ1-2, with 10 bases identical to TRBD1. V trimming: 2 bases; J trimming: 4 bases; junction bases outside the gene matches: 7. The CDR3 length is 16 residues. Germline CDR1 reads SGHAT; CDR2 reads FQNNGV. The CDR3 sequence: CASSLRMGQGTYGYTF. The DNA for the CDR3 is TGTGCCAGCAGCTTAAGAATGGGACAGGGGACCTATGGCTACACCTTC. The full variable domain, completed using reference TRBV11-2 and TRBJ1-2, is EAGVAQSPRYKIIEKRQSVAFWCNPISGHATLYWYQQILGQGPKLLIQFQNNGVVDDSQLPKDRFSAERLKGVDSTLKIQPAKLEDSAVYLCASSLRMGQGTYGYTFGSGTRLTVV.

This clone has just one count. The rearrangement uses TRBV4-2 and TRBJ1-1; possible D gene TRBD1, 6 bases. Germline CDR1 reads LGHNA; CDR2 reads YNFKEQ. V was cut by 4 bases and J by 4 bases, with 16 bases left in between. CDR3 length: 15 residues. DNA of the CDR3: TGTGCCAGCAGCCCGGAAGGGGGGCTTAGCACTGAAGCTTTCTTT. Its protein product is CASSPEGGLSTEAFF.

The gene calls are TRBV4-2 and TRBJ2-5; a weak D match, TRBD2 (6 bases). The CDR3 has 19 residues. Germline V gene data show CDR1 as LGHNA and CDR2 as YNFKEQ. V lost 0 bases and J lost 1, with 21 bases in between. The CDR3 bases are TGTGCCAGCAGCCAAGAGGTTGATAGGGGTTGGGGGGTCCAAGAGACCCAGTACTTC. Translated, it gives CASSQEVDRGWGVQETQYF.

V is TRBV5-6 and J is TRBJ2-2; 7 positions agree with TRBD2. The CDR3 is 17 amino acids. Germline V gene sequence: CDR1 SGHDT, CDR2 YYEEEE. V lost 2 bases to trimming and J lost 0 bases; unmatched junction nucleotides: 7. CDR3 bases: TGTGCCAGCAGCTTCCTCAGCGGGGAAACGAACACCGGGGAGCTGTTTTTT. This translates into CASSFLSGETNTGELFF.

This chain links TRBV5-6 with TRBJ2-7, with a tentative D call TRBD2 (7 bases). V was pared by 1 base and J by 2 bases, with 13 bases between. The CDR3 length is 15 residues. The V gene's germline CDR1 is SGHDT and CDR2 YYEEEE. The CDR3 region is CASSLNGGPTYEQYF. DNA for the CDR3: TGTGCCAGCAGCTTGAACGGGGGGCCTACCTACGAGCAGTACTTC.

The gene calls are TRBV2 and TRBJ2-3, with TRBD2 identical over 7 bases. Germline V CDR1 and CDR2: SNHLY, FYNNEI. The J segment lost 1 base and the V segment lost 2 bases, leaving 3 bases of the junction unmatched. This CDR3 comprises 15 residues. As DNA, the CDR3 is TGTGCCAGCAGTGAATCAAGCGGGGGCACAGATACGCAGTATTTT. Protein product: CASSESSGGTDTQYF.